The 22 T cell receptor beta chains below all came from one sample that was sequenced in a study of CD8 T cells in ankylosing spondylitis. TCRdb reanalysed the 5' RACE reads using MiXCR and keeps one entry per CDR3 protein. Found here are about 240,000 distinct CDR3 sequences, 8.6% of them singletons; the top ten hold nearly 7%. Sequencing was performed on blood, either unsorted or a sorted T cell fraction (not recorded which). Receptor source: a male donor with ankylosing spondylitis or in good health (not recorded which).

This clonotype was observed many times. This chain joins TRBV12-3 or TRBV12-4 and TRBJ2-3, with D perhaps TRBD2 (5 bases). Trimming pared 3 bases from V and 3 bases from J, leaving 13 bases between. The CDR3 has 15 residues. This CDR3 is CASSLVGARTDTQYF. CDR3 nucleotide sequence: TGTGCCAGCAGTTTGGTGGGAGCGAGGACAGATACGCAGTATTTT.

This clonotype has only one observation. The J gene is TRBJ2-2, the V gene TRBV19, with 8 bases fitting TRBD1. J gave up 4 bases and V 5 bases, and 6 bases lay outside the gene matches. Germline V CDR1 and CDR2: LNHDA, SQIVND (reference sequence). CDR3 length: 15 residues. CDR3 protein: CASSEEDRVTGELFF. The CDR3 DNA reads TGTGCCAGTAGTGAGGAGGACAGGGTCACCGGGGAGCTGTTTTTT.

This clonotype occurred many times. The chain employs TRBV5-1 and TRBJ1-2; D is perhaps TRBD1 (5 bases). V was shortened by 0 bases and J by 3 bases, with 6 bases between the two germline ends. CDR1 and CDR2 (germline): SGHRS, YFSETQ. The CDR3 runs 13 residues. DNA for the CDR3: TGCGCCAGCAGCTTGGACAGGTACTATGGCTACACCTTC. This encodes CASSLDRYYGYTF.

This clonotype was seen a few times. This chain links TRBV3-1 with TRBJ2-7; D might be TRBD2 (6 bases). There are 12 residues in the CDR3. Trimming left V 3 bases short and J 4 bases short, with 7 bases between. CDR1 is LGHDT, CDR2 YNNKEL, per germline (reference sequence). The CDR3 bases are TGTGCCAGCAGCCAGGCGGGATACGAGCAGTACTTC. Translating gives CASSQAGYEQYF.

In its sample, this clonotype was seen many times. J is TRBJ2-2 and V is TRBV12-3 or TRBV12-4, with D perhaps TRBD1 (6 bases). V lost 2 bases and J 0 bases, leaving 10 bases between the germline ends. This CDR3 has 16 residues. In DNA form, the CDR3 reads TGTGCCAGCAGTTTACTCGGGACATCGAACACCGGGGAGCTGTTTTTT. Its protein is CASSLLGTSNTGELFF.

This clonotype appeared a few times. The rearrangement uses TRBV5-6 and TRBJ1-2, with unresolved D. Germline CDR1 SGHDT, CDR2 YYEEEE. The length of the CDR3 is 14 residues. The V gene lost 0 bases and the J gene lost 8 bases, with 14 bases spanning the gap. CDR3 region: CASSLVGQPHGYTF. The CDR3 bases are TGTGCCAGCAGCTTGGTGGGTCAGCCCCACGGCTACACCTTC.

This rearrangement joins TRBV7-8 to TRBJ1-6; TRBD1 aligns across 10 bases. With V trimmed by 5 bases and J by 6 bases, 10 bases remained unmatched. Germline V lookup: CDR1 SGHVS, CDR2 FQNEAQ. The CDR3 length is 17 residues. The CDR3 region has the DNA TGTGCCAGCAGCCTTGGTGGGACAGGGGTCAGTAATTCACCCCTCCACTTT. Encoded protein: CASSLGGTGVSNSPLHF.

The chain couples TRBV7-2 to TRBJ1-5; 10 positions match TRBD1. This CDR3 region has 16 residues. Germline lookup yields CDR1 SGHTA and CDR2 FQGNSA. V was pared by 5 bases and J by 2 bases, with 6 bases of the junction left unmatched. As DNA, the CDR3 is TGTGCCAGCAGCGCCCAGACAGGGGGCGGCAATCAGCCCCAGCATTTT. Translation gives CASSAQTGGGNQPQHF.

This clonotype has at least ten counts. J is TRBJ2-3 and V is TRBV5-1; 8 nucleotides align to TRBD1. Germline V gives CDR1 SGHRS, CDR2 YFSETQ. This CDR3 contains 14 residues. The V gene end was trimmed by 3 bases and the J gene end by 3 bases; junction bases not matched to a gene: 3. The CDR3 is CASSYDRGTDTQYF. The CDR3 DNA follows: TGCGCCAGCAGCTACGACAGGGGAACAGATACGCAGTATTTT. Full variable domain (rest looked up from reference TRBV5-1 and TRBJ2-3): KAGVTQTPRYLIKTRGQQVTLSCSPISGHRSVSWYQQTPGQGLQFLFEYFSETQRNKGNFPGRFSGRQFSNSRSEMNVSTLELGDSALYLCASSYDRGTDTQYFGPGTRLTVL.

The chain carries TRBV21-1 and TRBJ2-1; the table's D call, TRBD2, has no DNA check behind it. TRBV21-1 corresponds to a pseudogene. CDR3 length: 18 amino acids. CDR3 DNA: TGTGCCAGCAGCAAGGGACTAGCGGGACGGCCGCTCGGTAATGAGCAGTTCTTC. As protein: CASSKGLAGRPLGNEQFF.

This clonotype was detected ten times or more. Here the CDR3 reads CASSRPMGTNEKLFF. CDR3 bases: TGTGCCAGCAGTCGCCCGATGGGCACTAATGAAAAACTGTTTTTT. The chain combines TRBV6-1 with TRBJ1-4; D is unresolved. CDR3 length: 15 amino acids. V dropped 5 bases and J dropped 2 bases, with 12 bases sitting between them. Looked up from germline, CDR1 is MNHNS and CDR2 is SASEGT.

The genes are TRBV30 and TRBJ2-2; D might be TRBD1 (5 bases). This CDR3 is built from 14 residues. CDR1 GTSNPN and CDR2 SVGIG come from the germline V gene (reference sequence). V was shortened by 3 bases and J by 6 bases, with 14 bases between the two germline ends. The CDR3 protein is CAWSTDRRAGELFF. The CDR3 DNA follows: TGTGCCTGGAGCACCGACCGCAGGGCCGGGGAGCTGTTTTTT.

This clonotype was seen many times. The chain couples TRBV29-1 to TRBJ2-2; the D call may be TRBD1 or TRBD2 (5 bases each). V was trimmed by 8 bases and J by 5 bases, leaving 12 bases between them. Germline assignment: CDR1 SQVTM and CDR2 ANQGSEA. The CDR3 runs to 12 residues. The CDR3 sequence is CSLIEGTGELFF. CDR3 in DNA: TGCAGCCTGATCGAGGGGACCGGGGAGCTGTTTTTT.

This clonotype came up many times. The rearrangement joins TRBV27 to TRBJ2-1; 7 bases agree with TRBD2. The ends lost 3 bases at V and 9 bases at J; junction bases unmatched: 2. Germline loops: CDR1 MNHEY, CDR2 SMNVEV (reference sequence). The CDR3 sequence is 12 residues long. The CDR3 DNA follows: TGTGCCAGCAGTTTTGGGGGGGGTGAGCAGTTCTTC. It specifies CASSFGGGEQFF.

This clonotype has just a few counts. J is TRBJ2-6 and V is TRBV2; D may correspond to TRBD1 or TRBD2 (5 bases each). The V end was cut by 2 bases, the J end by 2 bases, with 13 bases between. CDR1 and CDR2 (germline): SNHLY, FYNNEI. This CDR3 region has 17 residues. Here the CDR3 DNA reads TGTGCCAGCAGTGAATTGGGACGGTTCGCTGGGGCCAACGTCCTGACTTTC. It translates to CASSELGRFAGANVLTF. Variable domain in full (rest from reference TRBV2 and TRBJ2-6): EPEVTQTPSHQVTQMGQEVILRCVPISNHLYFYWYRQILGQKVEFLVSFYNNEISEKSEIFDDQFSVERPDGSNFTLKIRSTKLEDSAMYFCASSELGRFAGANVLTFGAGSRLTVL.

This clonotype was observed at least ten times. V is TRBV6-2 or TRBV6-3 and J is TRBJ2-7, with TRBD2 matching over 11 bases. Germline loops: CDR1 MNHEY, CDR2 SVGEGT. This CDR3 is 18 amino acids long. After removal of 0 bases from V and 0 bases from J, the junction contained 7 bases not matched to a gene. The CDR3 loop reads CASSYSLLAGGRSYEQYF. In DNA, the CDR3 is TGTGCCAGCAGTTACTCGTTGCTAGCGGGGGGCCGCTCCTACGAGCAGTACTTC.

This clonotype has a count of ten or more. The CDR3 nucleotides read TGTGCCAGCAGCTTGGACTCTGGGATAGATACGCAGTATTTT. Protein sequence: CASSLDSGIDTQYF. The V call is TRBV5-5, the J call TRBJ2-3, with no clear D. The germline V gene has CDR1 SGHKS and CDR2 YYEKEE (reference sequence). V was pared by 0 bases and J by 5 bases, with 10 bases between. The CDR3 extends over 14 amino acids.

This clonotype was observed at least ten times. V usage is TRBV24-1 and J usage is TRBJ2-5; the D is unclear. The germline V gene has CDR1 KGHDR and CDR2 SFDVKD. With 4 bases removed from V and 11 bases from J, the gap between germline ends came to 10 bases. The CDR3 extends over 11 amino acids. The DNA of the CDR3 is TGTGCCACCAGTGACCACCGGGTGCAGTACTTC. Translated: CATSDHRVQYF.

V is TRBV7-2 and J is TRBJ2-1; either TRBD1 or TRBD2 may supply D (7 bases each). CDR3 size: 15 residues. The V gene lost 2 bases and the J gene lost 4 bases, with 12 bases spanning the gap. The germline V gene has CDR1 SGHTA and CDR2 FQGNSA. This CDR3 is CASSLSGTVYNEQFF. CDR3 DNA: TGTGCCAGCAGCTTAAGCGGGACAGTTTACAATGAGCAGTTCTTC.

This clonotype was found many times. The chain uses TRBV7-2 and TRBJ2-5, with D uncertain. Per the germline V gene, CDR1 is SGHTA and CDR2 is FQGNSA. V dropped 3 bases and J dropped 5 bases, with 19 bases sitting between them. CDR3 length: 16 residues. CDR3 DNA: TGTGCCAGCAGCTTCCCATTGAACATAGCTACGGAGACCCAGTACTTC. Translated, it gives CASSFPLNIATETQYF. Drawing the rest from reference TRBV7-2 and TRBJ2-5, the complete variable domain is GAGVSQSPSNKVTEKGKDVELRCDPISGHTALYWYRQSLGQGLEFLIYFQGNSAPDKSGLPSDRFSAERTGGSVSTLTIQRTQQEDSAVYLCASSFPLNIATETQYFGPGTRLLVL.

This clonotype was recorded many times. The chain couples TRBV7-2 to TRBJ2-7; D is perhaps TRBD1 or TRBD2 (6 bases each). The CDR3 totals 15 residues. Trimming took off 4 bases at V and 4 bases at J, with 17 bases between the two ends. The germline V gene encodes CDR1 SGHTA and CDR2 FQGNSA. The CDR3, as DNA: TGTGCCAGCAGCTGGGCGGGACAAGGTTTGTACGAGCAGTACTTC. As protein: CASSWAGQGLYEQYF.

The chain uses TRBV19 and TRBJ1-5; the match to TRBD1 covers 10 bases. CDR1 LNHDA and CDR2 SQIVND come from the germline V gene (reference sequence). CDR3 length: 15 amino acids. V was clipped by 5 bases and J by 5 bases; unmatched bases: 6. The CDR3: CASSAEGQGDQPQHF. CDR3 coding DNA: TGTGCCAGTAGTGCTGAAGGACAGGGGGATCAGCCCCAGCATTTT.